This T cell receptor beta chain was profiled in a study of control samples from healthy donors and cancer patients. Trimming cost V 2 bases and J 3 bases; bases outside gene matches: 4. This CDR3 contains 15 residues. Germline CDR1 MDHEN, CDR2 SYDVKM. The protocol was immunoSEQ multiplex PCR, while the TCRdb copy is restricted to in-frame clones and leaves out a portion. The repertoire holds about 110,000 clones, almost 85% seen once, with around 6.6% in the top ten. As regards this clone: Other nucleotide sequences from this sample produce the same CDR3.

The TCR originated in a man younger than 30 in good health. The J gene is TRBJ1-5, the V gene TRBV28; 7 nucleotides align to TRBD1. Sequenced: blood. CDR3 in DNA: TGTGCCAGCAGTTTAAAGGGGGCCTACAATCAGCCCCAGCATTTT. It translates to CASSLKGAYNQPQHF. The full variable domain, in which reference TRBV28 and TRBJ1-5 provide the parts outside the CDR3, is DVKVTQSSRYLVKRTGEKVFLECVQDMDHENMFWYRQDPGLGLRLIYFSYDVKMKEKGDIPEGYSVSREKKERFSLILESASTNQTSMYLCASSLKGAYNQPQHFGDGTRLSIL.